Listed below are T cell receptor beta chains from one sample, sequenced in a study of cytomegalovirus exposure and HLA in healthy donors. Measured with immunoSEQ multiplex PCR; TCRdb has only the in-frame clones, and not every one. This table holds around 140,000 clones, more than 7.5% found once. What was sequenced was PBMCs. All receptors derive from a man aged 50 to 60 in good health and CMV-seronegative. Both conserved end residues are part of each CDR3. D genes are given only for firm matches. Rows may omit the clone size; those that give it use once, few, many or a size class.

J gene: TRBJ1-2; clone size: -; V gene: TRBV5-1; D gene: -; CDR3 protein: CASSAGEAGYGYTF; CDR3 DNA: TGCGCCAGCAGCGCCGGGGAGGCGGGGTATGGCTACACCTTC
J gene: TRBJ2-1; clone size: -; V gene: TRBV19; D gene: -; CDR3 protein: CASSSGTYSYNEQFF; CDR3 DNA: TGTGCCAGTAGCTCCGGGACATACTCCTACAATGAGCAGTTCTTC
J gene: TRBJ1-1; clone size: few; V gene: TRBV29-1; D gene: -; CDR3 protein: CSALSRVEAEAFF; CDR3 DNA: TGCAGCGCCTTGTCGAGGGTTGAGGCTGAAGCTTTCTTT
J gene: TRBJ1-1; clone size: -; V gene: TRBV5-1; D gene: -; CDR3 protein: CASTLDGLNTEAFF; CDR3 DNA: TGCGCCAGCACCCTAGACGGTTTGAACACTGAAGCTTTCTTT
J gene: TRBJ2-3; clone size: -; V gene: TRBV7-3; D gene: -; CDR3 protein: CASSFRRAADTQYF; CDR3 DNA: TGTGCCAGCAGCTTTCGGCGAGCGGCAGATACGCAGTATTTT
J gene: TRBJ2-1; clone size: -; V gene: TRBV11-2; D gene: -; CDR3 protein: CASSLGYTSNEQFF; CDR3 DNA: TGTGCCAGCAGCTTAGGTTATACTAGCAATGAGCAGTTCTTC
J gene: TRBJ1-2; clone size: few; V gene: TRBV18; D gene: TRBD1; CDR3 protein: CASSADRGYRYTF; CDR3 DNA: TGTGCCAGCTCAGCTGACAGGGGTTATCGCTACACCTTC
J gene: TRBJ2-7; clone size: -; V gene: TRBV4-2; D gene: TRBD1; CDR3 protein: CASRRDRGVDEQYF; CDR3 DNA: TGTGCCAGCAGGCGGGACAGGGGTGTGGACGAGCAGTACTTC
J gene: TRBJ2-2; clone size: few; V gene: TRBV7-7; D gene: TRBD2; CDR3 protein: CASSSSGRALNTGELFF; CDR3 DNA: TGTGCCAGCAGCTCTAGCGGGAGGGCACTGAACACCGGGGAGCTGTTTTTT
J gene: TRBJ2-7; clone size: few; V gene: TRBV12-5; D gene: TRBD1; CDR3 protein: CASTEPHPRGDRGYEQYF; CDR3 DNA: TGTGCTAGCACCGAACCCCACCCCCGCGGGGACAGGGGCTACGAGCAGTACTTC
J gene: TRBJ1-1; clone size: few; V gene: TRBV5-5; D gene: TRBD1; CDR3 protein: CASSLASQGVNTEAFF; CDR3 DNA: TGTGCCAGCAGCTTGGCATCCCAGGGGGTGAACACTGAAGCTTTCTTT
J gene: TRBJ1-1; clone size: few; V gene: TRBV6-5; D gene: TRBD1; CDR3 protein: CASSYPGTGFAFF; CDR3 DNA: TGTGCCAGCAGTTACCCCGGGACAGGGTTCGCTTTCTTT
J gene: TRBJ1-4; clone size: few; V gene: TRBV7-8; D gene: TRBD1; CDR3 protein: CASTRRDPGQGTEKLFF; CDR3 DNA: TGTGCCAGCACCCGTAGGGACCCGGGACAGGGGACTGAAAAACTGTTTTTT
J gene: TRBJ2-5; clone size: -; V gene: TRBV7-2; D gene: -; CDR3 protein: CASSLGGGANQETQYF; CDR3 DNA: TGTGCCAGCAGCTTAGGAGGCGGAGCCAACCAAGAGACCCAGTACTTC
J gene: TRBJ2-7; clone size: few; V gene: TRBV29-1; D gene: -; CDR3 protein: CSVRRSSYEQYF; CDR3 DNA: TGCAGCGTTCGACGGAGCTCCTACGAGCAGTACTTC
J gene: TRBJ1-6; clone size: -; V gene: TRBV2; D gene: -; CDR3 protein: CASSVNQNSPLHF; CDR3 DNA: TGTGCCAGCAGTGTCAACCAGAATTCACCCCTCCACTTT
J gene: TRBJ1-1; clone size: -; V gene: TRBV28; D gene: -; CDR3 protein: CASSFPRQGGTEAFF; CDR3 DNA: TGTGCCAGCAGTTTTCCTAGGCAGGGTGGAACTGAAGCTTTCTTT
J gene: TRBJ2-1; clone size: few; V gene: TRBV7-3; D gene: TRBD1; CDR3 protein: CASSPGQAAFNEQFF; CDR3 DNA: TGTGCCAGCAGCCCCGGACAGGCGGCCTTCAATGAGCAGTTCTTC
J gene: TRBJ2-7; clone size: -; V gene: TRBV6-5; D gene: -; CDR3 protein: CARNFRDCSYEQYF; CDR3 DNA: TGTGCCAGGAACTTCCGGGACTGCTCCTACGAGCAGTACTTC
J gene: TRBJ2-3; clone size: few; V gene: TRBV10-3; D gene: TRBD2; CDR3 protein: CAISTTSGRGTDTQYF; CDR3 DNA: TGTGCCATCAGTACGACTAGCGGGAGAGGCACAGATACGCAGTATTTT
J gene: TRBJ1-2; clone size: few; V gene: TRBV5-8; D gene: -; CDR3 protein: CASSSRVLDSVGGYTF; CDR3 DNA: TGTGCCAGCAGTTCCCGGGTCTTGGATTCGGTCGGTGGCTACACCTTC